The text below deals with one T cell receptor (beta chain). The source of the sample is a study of shared clonotypes between healthy human individuals. Study summary: Three plates were used per donor for CD4 naive, three for CD4 memory, two for CD8 naive and one for CD8 memory.

Deep-level running was used for the assay. TCRdb's copy holds only in-frame clones and misses some; the assay was immunoSEQ multiplex PCR. This sample yields more than 1.2 million clones, of which approximately 98.5% are seen a single time; 0.36% belongs to the top ten. The J segment lost 9 bases and the V segment lost 4 bases, leaving 7 bases of the junction unmatched. The CDR3 length is 16 residues. The germline CDR1 and CDR2 sequences are MDHEN and SYDVKM. This receptor was obtained from a man aged 30 to 39 in good health. Sequenced material: naive CD4+ T cells sorted from blood. Subset here: CD45RA+ positively selected. The genes are TRBV28 and TRBJ2-1, with TRBD2 matching over 15 bases. The CDR3: CASSYRTSGRAREQFF. The DNA of the CDR3 is TGTGCCAGCAGTTACCGGACTAGCGGGAGGGCGCGTGAGCAGTTCTTC.